The sequence of this T cell receptor beta chain was determined in a study of T-cell memory formation after mild COVID-19 (dated by TCRdb to the early 2020s). Regarding the study in general: TCR sequence clusters from the two donors were found to be largely donor specific. Longitudinal TCRalpha and TCRbeta repertoire sequencing tracked T-cell clones expanding and contracting after mild COVID-19 in two donors. Two young, previously healthy adult volunteers, one female and one male, were included in the cohort. Summary of the overall study and its limitations: Only two mild cases were covered in the study, and larger cohorts including severe cases with pre-infection samples were considered necessary. Contracting CD4+ clones turned up mainly in the CM and EM memory subsets, whereas EMRA was where CD8+ clones were enriched. Some responding clones were detected in pre-infection memory, which suggested that pre-existing cross-reactive memory T cells had joined the SARS-CoV-2 response. SARS-CoV-2 specificity of the second-wave clones peaking on day 37 was not confirmed. Balanced CD4/CD8 phenotypes were observed for clones contracting from day 15 to 85, whereas a bias towards CD4+ was observed for a second wave of clones expanding from day 15 to 37.

Ficoll-Paque density gradient centrifugation was used to isolate PBMCs. The germline V gene encodes CDR1 MGHRA and CDR2 YSYEKL. Trimmed from V: 1 base; trimmed from J: 5 bases; junction bases lacking a gene match: 4. CDR3 length: 15 amino acids, cysteine to phenylalanine. The read is trimmed to its CDR3 DNA, 45 bases read in frame from base 1. Of note for this clonotype: It lacks a known antigen. Within one base of it there is no much larger clone, and no base qualities were kept.

Sequencing took place on an Illumina NovaSeq 6000. cDNA libraries for TCRalpha and TCRbeta were prepared by 5'RACE using constant-segment primers, with sample barcodes and unique molecular identifiers added. Trizol reagent was used to extract RNA from every sample. Library amplification was performed in two PCR steps, and a second sample barcode and Illumina TruSeq adapters were introduced in the second step. Sequencing of libraries was performed on an Illumina NovaSeq with 2 x 150 bp paired-end reads. As for how the authors treated the data: The reads were demultiplexed and collapsed into UMI-guided consensus sequences using migec v1.2.7. Using mixcr v2.1.11, UMI consensuses were aligned to TRA and TRB V and J templates and then assembled into clonotypes. Clonotypes were classified as expanded or contracted when called significant by both edgeR and NoisET, with noise models trained on biological replicates. For edgeR calls, the cutoffs were a false discovery rate-adjusted p below 0.01 and a log2 fold-change threshold of 1. As an exploratory analysis of dynamics, max-normalized trajectories of the 1000 most abundant clonotypes were examined by PCA with hierarchical clustering. Separately sequenced CD4+ and CD8+ repertoires were used to assign a CD4 or CD8 phenotype to each responding clone. TCRdb reprocessed the public reads (quality trimming at Q25 with fastp, clone calling with MiXCR) and kept in-frame beta chains. Entries that share a CDR3 protein sequence are merged under the most common genes and DNA. TCRdb, not the original authors, processed these V and J calls. The sample records approximately 260,000 distinct CDR3 sequences, 16% of which are singletons. The ten largest account for 22% of the sample.

The rearrangement combines TRBV4-1 with TRBJ2-2, with 7 central nucleotides matching TRBD2. The specimen sequenced was PBMCs or a T cell subset sorted from them (not recorded which). This receptor was identified in a man aged 18 to 30 who had mild COVID-19 (a few samples of this study predate the infection). The sample titles of this study are shuffled in the database, so cell type and time point are left out; the donor was told from shared clones. The DNA reads TGCGCCAGCAGCCAAGTCTCCGGGGGGACCGGGGAGCTGTTTTTT. Translation gives CASSQVSGGTGELFF.